This T cell receptor beta chain comes out of a study of OX40 agonist ivuxolimab in advanced cancers. Produced via immunoSEQ multiplex PCR; TCRdb's table is partial and in-frame only. The profile covers approximately 66,000 clones, with roughly 88% appearing a single time and approximately 0.5% taken by the ten largest. Trimming pared 0 bases from V and 14 bases from J, leaving 16 bases between. There are 13 residues in the CDR3. Germline assignment: CDR1 SGHTA and CDR2 FQGNSA. This clonotype was obtained from an adult with an advanced solid tumor such as melanoma, head and neck, liver or kidney cancer. The sample consisted of CD4+ or CD8+ T cells sorted from blood, taken in a trial of the OX40 agonist ivuxolimab. This chain links TRBV7-2 with TRBJ2-5, with TRBD1 as a possible D gene (5 bases). Here the CDR3 reads CASSLAGPGVFYF. CDR3 nucleotides: TGTGCCAGCAGCTTAGCGGGGCCAGGAGTTTTCTACTTC.